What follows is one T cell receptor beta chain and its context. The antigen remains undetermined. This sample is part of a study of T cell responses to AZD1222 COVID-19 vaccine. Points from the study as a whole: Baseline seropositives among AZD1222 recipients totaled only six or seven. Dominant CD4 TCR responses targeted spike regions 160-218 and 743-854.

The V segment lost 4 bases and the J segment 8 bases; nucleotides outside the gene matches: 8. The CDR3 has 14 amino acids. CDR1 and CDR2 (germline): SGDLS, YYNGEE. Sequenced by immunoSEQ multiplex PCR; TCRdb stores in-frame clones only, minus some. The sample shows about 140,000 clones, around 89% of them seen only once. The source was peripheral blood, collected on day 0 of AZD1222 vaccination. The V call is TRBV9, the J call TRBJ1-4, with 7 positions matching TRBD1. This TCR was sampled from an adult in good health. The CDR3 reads CASSLQGSEEKLFF. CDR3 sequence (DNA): TGTGCCAGCAGCCTACAGGGGTCTGAGGAAAAACTGTTTTTT. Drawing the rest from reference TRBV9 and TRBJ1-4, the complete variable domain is DSGVTQTPKHLITATGQRVTLRCSPRSGDLSVYWYQQSLDQGLQFLIQYYNGEERAKGNILERFSAQQFPDLHSELNLSSLELGDSALYFCASSLQGSEEKLFFGSGTQLSVL.